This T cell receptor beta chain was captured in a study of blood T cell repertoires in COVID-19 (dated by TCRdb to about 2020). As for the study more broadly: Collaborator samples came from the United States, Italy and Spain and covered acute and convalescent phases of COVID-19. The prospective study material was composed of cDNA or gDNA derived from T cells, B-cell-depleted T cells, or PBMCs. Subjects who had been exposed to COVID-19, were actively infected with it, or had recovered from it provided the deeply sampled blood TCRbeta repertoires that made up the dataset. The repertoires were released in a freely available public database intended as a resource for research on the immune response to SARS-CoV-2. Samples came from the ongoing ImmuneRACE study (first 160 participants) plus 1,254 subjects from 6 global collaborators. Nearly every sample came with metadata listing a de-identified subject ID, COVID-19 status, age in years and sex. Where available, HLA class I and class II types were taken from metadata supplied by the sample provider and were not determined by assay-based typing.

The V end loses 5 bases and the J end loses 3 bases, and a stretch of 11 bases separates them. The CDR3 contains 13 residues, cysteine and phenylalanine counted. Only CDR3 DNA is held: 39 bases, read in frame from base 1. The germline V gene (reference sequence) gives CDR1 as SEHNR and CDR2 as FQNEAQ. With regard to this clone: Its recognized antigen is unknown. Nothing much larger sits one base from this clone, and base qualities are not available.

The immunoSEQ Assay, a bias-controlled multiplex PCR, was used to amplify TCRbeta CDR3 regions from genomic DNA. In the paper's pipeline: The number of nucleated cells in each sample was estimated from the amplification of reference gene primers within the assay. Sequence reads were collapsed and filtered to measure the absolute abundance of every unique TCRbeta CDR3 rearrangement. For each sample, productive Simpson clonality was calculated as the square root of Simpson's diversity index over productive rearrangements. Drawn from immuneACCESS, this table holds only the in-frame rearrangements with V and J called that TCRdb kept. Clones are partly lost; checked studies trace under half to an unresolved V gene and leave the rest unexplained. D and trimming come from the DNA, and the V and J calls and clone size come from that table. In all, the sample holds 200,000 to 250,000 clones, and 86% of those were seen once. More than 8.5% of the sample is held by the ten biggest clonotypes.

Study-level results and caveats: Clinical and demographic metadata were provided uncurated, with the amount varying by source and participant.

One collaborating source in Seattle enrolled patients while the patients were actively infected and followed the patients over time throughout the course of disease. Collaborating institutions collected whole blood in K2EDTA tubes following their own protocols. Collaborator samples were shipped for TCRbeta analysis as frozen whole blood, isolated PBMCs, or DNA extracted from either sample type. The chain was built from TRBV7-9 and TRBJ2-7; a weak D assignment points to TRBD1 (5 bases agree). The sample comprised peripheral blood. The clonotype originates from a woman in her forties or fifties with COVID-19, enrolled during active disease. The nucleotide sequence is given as TGTGCCAGCAGCCGCCGAGACAGCTACGAGCAGTACTTC. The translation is CASSRRDSYEQYF.